A single sample is the source of the 24 T cell receptor beta chains below, sequenced in a study of blood T cell repertoires in COVID-19 (dated by TCRdb to the early 2020s). The library was produced with the immunoSEQ multiplex PCR assay. TCRdb holds this immuneACCESS table with in-frame rearrangements only. Some clones are missing; in checked studies, unresolved V genes explain under half, and the rest has no known cause. The sample has a few hundred thousand clones on record, about 80% of them singletons. The ten largest clonotypes hold 2.3% of the sample. The sequenced sample was peripheral blood. The receptors derive from a woman in her sixties or seventies with acute or convalescent COVID-19.

The table lists this clone with a few counts. J is TRBJ1-1 and V is TRBV3-1 (or the pseudogene TRBV3-2); 8 nucleotides agree with TRBD1. The V gene end was trimmed by 5 bases and the J gene end by 11 bases; junction bases not matched to a gene: 10. Germline CDR1 is LGHDT and CDR2 is YNNKEL (reference sequence). This CDR3 is built from 13 residues. The CDR3 DNA sequence: TGTGCCAGCAGCTACCTTCCGGACAGGGTGGCTTTCTTT. It codes for CASSYLPDRVAFF.

The rearrangement joins TRBV7-9 to TRBJ1-2; D is uncertain. There are 14 residues in the CDR3. CDR1 is SEHNR and CDR2 is FQNEAQ in the germline V gene (reference sequence). The V end was cut by 5 bases, the J end by 4 bases, with 14 bases between. CDR3 region: CASSPLVARYGYTF. CDR3 bases: TGTGCCAGCAGCCCATTGGTAGCGCGCTATGGCTACACCTTC.

In DNA, the CDR3 is TGTGCCTGGACAGACGGACTAGCGGGGACAACACAGTACTTC. Translation gives CAWTDGLAGTTQYF. J is TRBJ2-7 and V is TRBV30; 12 positions match TRBD2. The CDR3 consists of 14 residues. The germline CDR1 and CDR2 sequences are GTSNPN and SVGIG (reference sequence). The junction had 11 bases not matched to a gene; V was cut back by 4 bases and J by 10 bases.

The chain carries TRBV7-2 and TRBJ2-5, with a weak D call TRBD1 (5 bases). Trimming took off 1 base at V and 2 bases at J, with 8 bases between the two ends. The CDR3 is 14 residues long. Germline V gene sequence: CDR1 SGHTA, CDR2 FQGNSA. The CDR3 sequence: CASSLGGRQETQYF. The CDR3, as DNA: TGTGCCAGCAGCTTAGGGGGCCGACAAGAGACCCAGTACTTC. The variable domain in full, completed from reference TRBV7-2 and TRBJ2-5, reads GAGVSQSPSNKVTEKGKDVELRCDPISGHTALYWYRQSLGQGLEFLIYFQGNSAPDKSGLPSDRFSAERTGGSVSTLTIQRTQQEDSAVYLCASSLGGRQETQYFGPGTRLLVL.

This sequence joins TRBV5-6 and TRBJ1-3; D is unresolved. The V and J ends lost 0 bases and 9 bases respectively, with 19 bases between them. The length of the CDR3 is 16 residues. CDR1 is SGHDT, CDR2 YYEEEE, per germline. Here the CDR3 reads CASSLDGQRPESTIYF. CDR3 nucleotides: TGTGCCAGCAGCTTGGACGGCCAGCGGCCTGAGAGCACCATATATTTT.

The chain links TRBV3-1 (or the pseudogene TRBV3-2) to TRBJ2-5; TRBD1 agrees at 9 bases. V was clipped by 2 bases and J by 5 bases; unmatched bases: 6. CDR3 length: 15 amino acids. Germline CDR1 LGHDT, CDR2 YNNKEL (reference sequence). CDR3 sequence (DNA): TGTGCCAGCAGCCAATTTACCGGGACAGGGGAGACCCAGTACTTC. The encoded protein is CASSQFTGTGETQYF.

This clone was seen once. The V call is TRBV6-2 or TRBV6-3, the J call TRBJ1-3; D remains unclear. The CDR3 runs to 14 residues. V gave up 2 bases and J gave up 4 bases, with 9 bases separating them. The germline V gene encodes CDR1 MNHEY and CDR2 SVGEGT. The CDR3 reads CASSYGAPGNTIYF. For the CDR3, the DNA is TGTGCCAGCAGTTACGGAGCACCGGGAAACACCATATATTTT.

This sequence joins TRBV2 and TRBJ2-6; 7 positions match TRBD1. Germline assignment: CDR1 SNHLY and CDR2 FYNNEI. Germline trimming cut 5 bases from V and 4 bases from J; bases unmatched to any gene: 11. This CDR3 contains 17 residues. The CDR3, as DNA: TGTGCCAGCAGTCTATTAACAGGGGTTCCAGGGGCCAACGTCCTGACTTTC. It codes for CASSLLTGVPGANVLTF.

This chain links TRBV3-1 (or the pseudogene TRBV3-2) with TRBJ2-1; D is unclear. The CDR3 runs 19 residues. Germline V gene lookup returns CDR1 LGHDT and CDR2 YNNKEL (reference sequence). V lost 4 bases, J lost 0 bases, and 22 bases lay in between. CDR3 sequence reads: CASSPQLVMIPFSYNEQFF. The CDR3 region has the DNA TGTGCCAGCAGCCCCCAGCTAGTAATGATACCGTTCTCCTACAATGAGCAGTTCTTC.

The rearrangement links TRBV7-9 to TRBJ2-5, with D unclear. The CDR3 runs 14 residues. Germline loops: CDR1 SEHNR, CDR2 FQNEAQ (reference sequence). Trimming stripped 1 base from V and 2 bases from J, with 8 bases between. In DNA form, the CDR3 reads TGTGCCAGCAGCTTAGGGTGGCCGCAAGAGACCCAGTACTTC. Amino acids: CASSLGWPQETQYF.

Only a few counts were recorded for this clone. This sequence joins TRBV20-1 and TRBJ2-2; D unresolved. The CDR3 sequence is 15 residues long. Per germline, CDR1 DFQATT and CDR2 SNEGSKA (reference sequence). V lost 3 bases and J 0 bases, leaving 11 bases between the germline ends. The CDR3 region is CSASELGTNTGELFF. The CDR3 DNA sequence: TGCAGTGCTAGTGAGTTGGGCACGAACACCGGGGAGCTGTTTTTT.

This clone has only one observation. The chain couples TRBV28 to TRBJ1-2, with TRBD1 matching over 8 bases. The V gene end was trimmed by 5 bases and the J gene end by 7 bases; junction bases not matched to a gene: 9. Germline CDR1 reads MDHEN; CDR2 reads SYDVKM. The CDR3 totals 14 residues. The CDR3 DNA is TGTGCCAGCAGTCCCAGGGGGCGGACTTTTGGCTACACCTTC. It encodes CASSPRGRTFGYTF.

CDR3 nucleotides: TGTGCCAGTAGTACGAACAGCCTGTCCTACGAGCAGTACTTC. Translated: CASSTNSLSYEQYF. V usage is TRBV19 and J usage is TRBJ2-7; D not resolved. The germline V gene encodes CDR1 LNHDA and CDR2 SQIVND (reference sequence). V lost 4 bases and J 1 base, leaving 11 bases between the germline ends. This CDR3 region has 14 residues.

The rearrangement uses TRBV29-1 and TRBJ2-7, with 8 bases matching TRBD1. V gave up 4 bases and J gave up 2 bases; unmatched junction bases: 4. There are 13 residues in the CDR3. Looked up from germline, CDR1 is SQVTM and CDR2 is ANQGSEA. The CDR3 bases are TGCAGCGTTGGGACAGGGACCCCCTACGAGCAGTACTTC. It is translated as CSVGTGTPYEQYF.

The chain combines TRBV4-1 with TRBJ1-4, with 8 bases fitting TRBD1. The ends lost 1 base at V and 8 bases at J; junction bases unmatched: 3. The V gene's germline CDR1 is MGHRA and CDR2 YSYEKL. The CDR3 has 14 residues. The CDR3 loop is CASSQAGGEEKLFF. CDR3 coding DNA: TGCGCCAGCAGCCAAGCAGGGGGCGAAGAAAAACTGTTTTTT.

This chain joins TRBV30 and TRBJ1-6; 8 nucleotides match TRBD1. Per germline, CDR1 GTSNPN and CDR2 SVGIG (reference sequence). Trimming at V came to 0 bases and at J to 6 bases, leaving 10 bases not matched to a gene. The CDR3 spans 17 residues. CDR3 residues: CAWSVRQGAPGNSPLHF. The CDR3 DNA sequence: TGTGCCTGGAGTGTCCGGCAGGGGGCGCCCGGTAATTCACCCCTCCACTTT.

This chain's CDR3 is CASSLNPRGNTEAFF. The CDR3 DNA is TGCGCCAGCAGCCTAAACCCCAGGGGGAACACTGAAGCTTTCTTT. The genes are TRBV4-3 and TRBJ1-1; D perhaps matches TRBD1 (6 bases). Germline V gene sequence: CDR1 LGHNA, CDR2 YSLEER. Between the trimmed V and J ends, which lost 4 bases and 1 base, there was a span of 13 bases. The CDR3 is made up of 15 amino acids.

The J gene is TRBJ2-2, the V gene TRBV11-2; 15 nucleotides align to TRBD2. CDR3 size: 19 residues. The V gene end was trimmed by 4 bases and the J gene end by 1 base; junction bases not matched to a gene: 7. The germline V gene encodes CDR1 SGHAT and CDR2 FQNNGV. The CDR3: CASSSLGLAGGLNTGELFF. The CDR3 bases are TGTGCCAGCAGCTCGCTGGGACTAGCGGGGGGCTTGAACACCGGGGAGCTGTTTTTT.

The count of this clone is one. The V gene is TRBV3-1 (or the pseudogene TRBV3-2), the J gene TRBJ1-4; 9 nucleotides agree with TRBD1. This CDR3 region has 18 residues. V gave up 3 bases and J gave up 4 bases; unmatched junction bases: 12. Germline V gene data show CDR1 as LGHDT and CDR2 as YNNKEL (reference sequence). The CDR3 protein is CASSHDPGQGIINEKLFF. For the CDR3, the DNA is TGTGCCAGCAGCCACGACCCGGGACAGGGAATTATTAATGAAAAACTGTTTTTT.

The V call is TRBV7-2, the J call TRBJ2-3; D perhaps matches TRBD2 (5 bases). This CDR3 has 14 amino acids. Germline values: CDR1 SGHTA, CDR2 FQGNSA. V was shortened by 5 bases and J by 1 base, with 10 bases between the two germline ends. The DNA of the CDR3 is TGTGCCAGCAGCCAGAGCGGCCGCACAGATACGCAGTATTTT. Translation gives CASSQSGRTDTQYF.

This clone has a handful of counts. The V gene is TRBV7-3, the J gene TRBJ2-1, with 11 bases matching TRBD2. This CDR3 spans 16 amino acids. Germline values: CDR1 SGHTA, CDR2 FQGTGA. Trimming took 4 bases from V and 3 from J; bases not matched to a gene: 5. The CDR3 is CASSSSLAGGYNEQFF. The CDR3, as DNA: TGTGCCAGCAGCTCATCCCTAGCGGGGGGCTACAATGAGCAGTTCTTC.

The chain has TRBV5-5 and TRBJ1-5; tentative D call: TRBD1 (5 bases). The CDR3 contains 15 residues. Trimming stripped 0 bases from V and 7 bases from J, with 14 bases between. From germline, CDR1 is SGHKS and CDR2 YYEKEE (reference sequence). In nucleotides, the CDR3 is TGTGCCAGCAGCTTGGTGGGAGGGGAAGGGCAGCCCCAGCATTTT. Its protein product is CASSLVGGEGQPQHF.

This clone was seen only once. V is TRBV10-2 and J is TRBJ2-1; 12 bases align to TRBD2. CDR1 and CDR2 from the germline V gene are WSHSY and SAAADI. The CDR3 length is 15 residues. Trimming cost V 2 bases and J 9 bases; bases outside gene matches: 5. CDR3 loop: CASSEPSGGAVEQFF. The CDR3 DNA follows: TGCGCCAGCAGTGAGCCTAGCGGGGGGGCCGTTGAGCAGTTCTTC.

V and J are TRBV2 and TRBJ2-7, with D perhaps TRBD1 (6 bases). Germline values: CDR1 SNHLY, CDR2 FYNNEI. Trimming removed 6 bases from V and 6 bases from J, with 12 bases in between. The CDR3 is made up of 12 amino acids. The DNA for the CDR3 is TGTGCCAGCAGACAGGGTTTTAGCGAGCAGTACTTC. Amino acids: CASRQGFSEQYF.